A selection of T cell receptor beta chains follows, all from one sample in a study of blood T cell repertoires in COVID-19. Clones were sequenced by immunoSEQ multiplex PCR, and TCRdb holds only the in-frame ones, with some missing. This table has about 150,000 clones, around 83% appearing once. Sequencing used peripheral blood. The receptors originated from a woman aged 60-75 years with COVID-19, enrolled during active disease. Each CDR3 is given with its conserved first and last residue. D genes are given only for firm matches. A row's size may be missing; if present it is once, few, many or a size class.

J gene,V gene,clone size,D gene,CDR3 DNA,CDR3 protein
TRBJ1-6,TRBV4-1,.,.,TGCGCCAGCAGCCAAGGGCCCCCCGGAGGGAGCTCCTATAATTCACCCCTCCACTTT,CASSQGPPGGSSYNSPLHF
TRBJ1-5,TRBV5-1,.,.,TGCGCCAGCAGCTTGGAGCCAGGTGATAGCAATCAGCCCCAGCATTTT,CASSLEPGDSNQPQHF
TRBJ2-1,TRBV9,.,TRBD1,TGTGCCAGTAGCGGCCGACCGGGACAGGGTCGCAATGAGCAGTTCTTC,CASSGRPGQGRNEQFF
TRBJ1-2,TRBV6-5,once,.,TGTGCCAGCAGTTACCGCCCGTTAGCTAACTATGGCTACACCTTC,CASSYRPLANYGYTF
TRBJ1-2,TRBV7-9,few,TRBD1,TGTGCCAGCAGCTCCGACAGGGGTTATGGCTACACCTTC,CASSSDRGYGYTF
TRBJ1-2,TRBV3-1/TRBV3-2,.,TRBD1,TGTGCCAGCAGCCAATCGGACAGGGGGTATGGCTACACCTTC,CASSQSDRGYGYTF
TRBJ1-2,TRBV14,.,.,TGTGCCAGCAGCCAAGATGACTTCTATGGCTACACCTTC,CASSQDDFYGYTF
TRBJ2-1,TRBV20-1,.,TRBD2,TGCAGTGCTAGTGGACTAGCGGAGTTCTTC,CSASGLAEFF
TRBJ1-2,TRBV6-5,.,.,TGTGCCAGCAGTTACTCGGGAGGGCCCTATGGCTACACCTTC,CASSYSGGPYGYTF
TRBJ2-1,TRBV15,.,.,TGTGCCACCAGCAGAGATCACAGGTTTAACAATGAGCAGTTCTTC,CATSRDHRFNNEQFF
TRBJ2-5,TRBV5-6,.,TRBD1,TGTGCCAGCAGCTCTTGGACAGGGGGTCGGGAGACCCAGTACTTC,CASSSWTGGRETQYF
TRBJ1-2,TRBV29-1,.,.,TGCAGCGGCACTACAAGTTATGGCTACACCTTC,CSGTTSYGYTF
TRBJ1-1,TRBV25-1,.,TRBD1,TGTGCCAGCCGAACTCAGGGGGAGAACACTGAAGCTTTCTTT,CASRTQGENTEAFF
TRBJ1-3,TRBV18,.,TRBD1,TGTGCCAGCTCACCCATGCACAGGACAGGGGGAAACACCATATATTTT,CASSPMHRTGGNTIYF
TRBJ1-4,TRBV6-6,.,.,TGTGCCAGCAGGGGTCAGGGTGCAACTAATGAAAAACTGTTTTTT,CASRGQGATNEKLFF
TRBJ1-2,TRBV30,once,.,TGTGCCTGGAGTGAGGGGCTCTCTAACTATGGCTACACCTTC,CAWSEGLSNYGYTF
TRBJ1-1,TRBV5-4,.,.,TGTGCCAGCAGCCATGGACAGATAGGTAGCACTGAAGCTTTCTTT,CASSHGQIGSTEAFF
TRBJ2-3,TRBV9,few,.,TGTGCCAGCAGCGTAGCGGGAGATACGCAGTATTTT,CASSVAGDTQYF
TRBJ1-5,TRBV7-6,.,TRBD1,TGTGCCAGCAGTTCTACGACAGGGGTCAATCAGCCCCAGCATTTT,CASSSTTGVNQPQHF
TRBJ2-3,TRBV11-3,.,TRBD2,TGTGCCAGCAGCGGTAGCGGGAGCACAGATACGCAGTATTTT,CASSGSGSTDTQYF
TRBJ1-1,TRBV5-1,.,.,TGCGCCAGCAGCGGTTACGGGGGGACTGACACTGAAGCTTTCTTT,CASSGYGGTDTEAFF
TRBJ2-7,TRBV7-3,.,TRBD2,TGTGCCAGCAGCCTAACTAGCCGGGGGGAGCAATACTTC,CASSLTSRGEQYF